This paragraph covers one T cell receptor beta chain sequence. Per the study methods: Reference gene primer amplification gave estimated nucleated cell counts. Libraries were prepared by immunoSEQ multiplex PCR; TCRdb keeps only in-frame clonotypes and omits some of them. D and trimming come from the DNA, and the V and J calls and clone size come from that table. The table has 250,000 or so clones, about 83% seen once. This entry comes from a study of blood T cell repertoires in COVID-19. For the study at large: Sources were T cells, B-cell-depleted T cells, or PBMCs; the material itself was cDNA or gDNA.

Unmatched junction bases numbered 4, after V lost 0 bases and J lost 2 bases. Germline V gene data show CDR1 as SGHRS and CDR2 as YFSETQ. The CDR3 sequence is 15 residues long. The rearrangement links TRBV5-1 to TRBJ2-7; 8 bases map to TRBD2. This sequence originates from a human donor in a cohort sampled during active COVID-19. Sequences were obtained from peripheral blood. The chain's CDR3 is CASSLDASGPYEQYF. The CDR3 DNA follows: TGCGCCAGCAGCTTGGATGCTAGCGGGCCCTACGAGCAGTACTTC.